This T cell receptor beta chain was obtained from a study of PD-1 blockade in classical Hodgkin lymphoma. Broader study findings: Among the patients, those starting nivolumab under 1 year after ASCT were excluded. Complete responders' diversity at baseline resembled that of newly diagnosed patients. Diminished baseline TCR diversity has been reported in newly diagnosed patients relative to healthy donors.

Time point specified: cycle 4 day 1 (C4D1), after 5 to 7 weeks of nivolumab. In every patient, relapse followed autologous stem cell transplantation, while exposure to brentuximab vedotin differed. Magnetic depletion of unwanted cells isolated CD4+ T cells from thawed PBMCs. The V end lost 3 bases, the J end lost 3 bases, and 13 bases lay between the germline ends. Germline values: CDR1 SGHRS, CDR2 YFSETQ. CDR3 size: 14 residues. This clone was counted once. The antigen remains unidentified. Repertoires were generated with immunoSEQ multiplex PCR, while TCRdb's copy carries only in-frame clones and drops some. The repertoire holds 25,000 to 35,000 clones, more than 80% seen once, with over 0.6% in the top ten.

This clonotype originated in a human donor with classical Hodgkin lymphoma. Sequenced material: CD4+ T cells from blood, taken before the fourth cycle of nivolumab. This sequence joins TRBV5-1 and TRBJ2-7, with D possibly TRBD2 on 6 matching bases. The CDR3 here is CASSSGVGGYEQYF. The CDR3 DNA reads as TGCGCCAGCAGCTCCGGGGTGGGGGGCTACGAGCAGTACTTC.